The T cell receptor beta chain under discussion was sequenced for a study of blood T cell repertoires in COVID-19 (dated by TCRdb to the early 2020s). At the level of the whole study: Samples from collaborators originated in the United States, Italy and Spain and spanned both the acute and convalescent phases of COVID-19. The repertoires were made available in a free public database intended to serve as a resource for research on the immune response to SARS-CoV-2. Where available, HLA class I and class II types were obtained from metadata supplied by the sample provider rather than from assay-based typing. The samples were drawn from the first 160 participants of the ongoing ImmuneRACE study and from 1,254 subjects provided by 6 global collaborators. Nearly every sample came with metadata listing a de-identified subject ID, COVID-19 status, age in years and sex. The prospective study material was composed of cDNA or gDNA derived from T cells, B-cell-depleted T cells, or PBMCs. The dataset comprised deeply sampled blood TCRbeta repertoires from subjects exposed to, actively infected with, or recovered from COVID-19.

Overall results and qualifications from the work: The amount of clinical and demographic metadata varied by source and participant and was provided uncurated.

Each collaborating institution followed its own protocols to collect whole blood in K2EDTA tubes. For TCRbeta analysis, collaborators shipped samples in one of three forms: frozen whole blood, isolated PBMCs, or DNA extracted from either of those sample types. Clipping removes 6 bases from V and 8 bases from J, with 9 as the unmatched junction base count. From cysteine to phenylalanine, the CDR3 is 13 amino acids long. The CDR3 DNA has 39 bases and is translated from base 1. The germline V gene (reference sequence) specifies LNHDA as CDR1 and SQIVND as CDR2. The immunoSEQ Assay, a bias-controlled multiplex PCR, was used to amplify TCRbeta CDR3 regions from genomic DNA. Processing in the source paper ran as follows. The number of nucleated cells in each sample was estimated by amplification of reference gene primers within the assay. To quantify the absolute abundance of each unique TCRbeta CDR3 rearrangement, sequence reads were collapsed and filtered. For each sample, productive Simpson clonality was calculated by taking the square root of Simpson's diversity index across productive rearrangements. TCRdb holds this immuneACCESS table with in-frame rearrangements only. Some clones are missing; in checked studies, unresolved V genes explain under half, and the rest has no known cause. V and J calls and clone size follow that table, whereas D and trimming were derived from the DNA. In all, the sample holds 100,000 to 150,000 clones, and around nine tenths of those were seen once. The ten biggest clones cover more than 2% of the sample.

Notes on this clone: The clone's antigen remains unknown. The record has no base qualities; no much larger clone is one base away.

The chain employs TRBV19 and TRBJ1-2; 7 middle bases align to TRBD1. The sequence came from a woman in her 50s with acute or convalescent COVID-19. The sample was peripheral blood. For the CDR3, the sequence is CASRITGVEGYTF. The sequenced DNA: TGTGCCAGTAGGATAACAGGGGTAGAAGGCTACACCTTC.